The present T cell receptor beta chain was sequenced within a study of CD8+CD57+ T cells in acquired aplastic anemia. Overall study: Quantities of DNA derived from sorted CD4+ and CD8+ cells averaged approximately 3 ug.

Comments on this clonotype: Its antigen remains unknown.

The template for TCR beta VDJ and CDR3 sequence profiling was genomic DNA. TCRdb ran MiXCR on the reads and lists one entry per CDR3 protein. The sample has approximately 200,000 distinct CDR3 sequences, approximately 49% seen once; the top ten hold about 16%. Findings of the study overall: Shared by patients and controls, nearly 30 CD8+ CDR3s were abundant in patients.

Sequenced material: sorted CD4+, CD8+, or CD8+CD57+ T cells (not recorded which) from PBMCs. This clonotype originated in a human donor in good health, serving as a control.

The CDR3 DNA reads as TGCGCCAGCAGCTCTGGGACTAGCGGGAGGGAGCAGTTCTTC. Its translation is CASSSGTSGREQFF. The chain recombines TRBV5-1 with TRBJ2-1, with 15 bases lining up with TRBD2. The trim removed 3 bases at V and 10 bases at J, leaving 2 bases unmatched. The CDR3 is 14 amino acids. Germline V CDR1 and CDR2: SGHRS, YFSETQ.